This T cell receptor beta chain is from a study of spatial heterogeneity in lung cancer. Germline V CDR1 and CDR2: SEHNR, FQNEAQ (reference sequence). The V gene end was trimmed by 5 bases and the J gene end by 6 bases; junction bases not matched to a gene: 6. The CDR3 sequence is 15 residues long. This clonotype was counted at least ten times. TCRdb reprocessed the 5' RACE reads via MiXCR and lists one record per CDR3 protein. The table has more than 95,000 distinct CDR3 sequences, less than 15% seen once; the top ten hold around a sixth. Time point reported: blood at routine non-recurrence follow-up after resection. In each case, whole RNA from tumor, nontumor lung or frozen PBMC was sequenced unsorted.

This receptor was obtained from a male donor with early-stage non-small cell lung cancer. The sample was PBMCs, taken at follow-up. The rearrangement joins TRBV7-9 to TRBJ1-6; TRBD1 aligns across 8 bases. CDR3 loop: CASSNRTGLNSPLHF. DNA for the CDR3: TGTGCCAGCAGCAATCGGACAGGGCTTAATTCACCCCTCCACTTT. The full variable domain, with the rest looked up from reference TRBV7-9 and TRBJ1-6, is DTGVSQNPRHKITKRGQNVTFRCDPISEHNRLYWYRQTLGQGPEFLTYFQNEAQLEKSRLLSDRFSAERPKGSFSTLEIQRTEQGDSAMYLCASSNRTGLNSPLHFGNGTRLTVT.